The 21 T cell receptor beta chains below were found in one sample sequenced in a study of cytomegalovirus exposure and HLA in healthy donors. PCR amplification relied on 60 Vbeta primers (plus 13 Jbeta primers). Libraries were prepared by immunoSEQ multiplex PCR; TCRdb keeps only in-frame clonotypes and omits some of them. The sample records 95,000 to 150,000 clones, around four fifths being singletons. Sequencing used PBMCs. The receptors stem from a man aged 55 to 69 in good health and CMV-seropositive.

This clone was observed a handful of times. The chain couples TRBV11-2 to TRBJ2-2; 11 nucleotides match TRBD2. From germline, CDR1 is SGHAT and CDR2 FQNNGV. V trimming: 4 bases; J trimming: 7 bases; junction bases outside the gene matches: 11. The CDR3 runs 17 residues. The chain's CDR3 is CASSSTWTSGRNGELFF. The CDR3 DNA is TGTGCCAGCAGCTCGACTTGGACTAGCGGGCGTAACGGGGAGCTGTTTTTT.

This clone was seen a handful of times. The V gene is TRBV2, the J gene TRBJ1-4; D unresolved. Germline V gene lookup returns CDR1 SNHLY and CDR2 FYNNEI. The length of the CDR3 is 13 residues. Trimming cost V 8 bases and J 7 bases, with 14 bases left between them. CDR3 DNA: TGTGCCAGCCACCGGGAGGATGGTGAAAAACTGTTTTTT. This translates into CASHREDGEKLFF.

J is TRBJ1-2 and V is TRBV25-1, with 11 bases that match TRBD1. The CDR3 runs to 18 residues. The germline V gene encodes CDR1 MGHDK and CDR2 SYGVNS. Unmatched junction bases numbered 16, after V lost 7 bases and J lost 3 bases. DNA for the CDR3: TGTGCCAGCATAATCCGGGACAGGGGGTGCCCCTCGTACTATGGCTACACCTTC. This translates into CASIIRDRGCPSYYGYTF.

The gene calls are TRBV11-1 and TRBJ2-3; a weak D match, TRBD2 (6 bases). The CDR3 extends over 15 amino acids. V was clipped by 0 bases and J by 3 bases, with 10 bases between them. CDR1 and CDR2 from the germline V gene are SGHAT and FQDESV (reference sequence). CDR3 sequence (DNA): TGTGCCAGCAGCTTAGCCGGGGGACGGACAGATACGCAGTATTTT. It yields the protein CASSLAGGRTDTQYF.

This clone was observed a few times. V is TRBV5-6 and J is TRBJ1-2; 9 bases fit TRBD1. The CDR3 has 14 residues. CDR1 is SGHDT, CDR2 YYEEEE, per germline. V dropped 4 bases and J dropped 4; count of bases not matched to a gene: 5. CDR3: CASSPGQGGYGYTF. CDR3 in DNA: TGTGCCAGCAGCCCGGGACAGGGCGGCTATGGCTACACCTTC.

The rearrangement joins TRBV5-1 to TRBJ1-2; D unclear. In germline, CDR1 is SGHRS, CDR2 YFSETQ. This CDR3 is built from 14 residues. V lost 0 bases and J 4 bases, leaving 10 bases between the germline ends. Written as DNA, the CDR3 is TGCGCCAGCAGCTTGGGAGGTTTGGGCTATGGCTACACCTTC. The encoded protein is CASSLGGLGYGYTF.

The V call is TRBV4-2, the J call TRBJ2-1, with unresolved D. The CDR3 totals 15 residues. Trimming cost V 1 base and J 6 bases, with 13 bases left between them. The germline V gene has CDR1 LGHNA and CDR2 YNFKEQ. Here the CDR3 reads CASSQAKGRLNEQFF. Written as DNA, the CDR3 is TGTGCCAGCAGCCAAGCGAAAGGCAGGCTCAATGAGCAGTTCTTC.

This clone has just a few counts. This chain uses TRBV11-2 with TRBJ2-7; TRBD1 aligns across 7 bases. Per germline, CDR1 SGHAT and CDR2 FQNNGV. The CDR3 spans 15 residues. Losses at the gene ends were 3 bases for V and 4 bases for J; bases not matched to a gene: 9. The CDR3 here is CASSFNRGPTYEQYF. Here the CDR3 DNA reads TGTGCCAGCAGCTTCAACAGGGGTCCCACTTACGAGCAGTACTTC.

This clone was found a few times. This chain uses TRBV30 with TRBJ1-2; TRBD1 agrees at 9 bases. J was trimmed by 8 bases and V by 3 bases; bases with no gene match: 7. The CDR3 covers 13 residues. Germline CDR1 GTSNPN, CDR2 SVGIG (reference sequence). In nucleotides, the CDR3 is TGTGCCTGGAGCTCCAACAGGGGGCGCGGCTACACCTTC. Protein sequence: CAWSSNRGRGYTF.

CDR3 sequence reads: CASRETGEMNGYTF. Here the CDR3 DNA reads TGTGCCAGCAGGGAGACAGGGGAAATGAATGGCTACACCTTC. The rearrangement uses TRBV27 and TRBJ1-2; 8 bases fit TRBD1. With 6 bases clipped from V and 6 bases from J, the junction kept 9 bases outside the gene matches. The CDR3 is 14 amino acids. Per germline, CDR1 MNHEY and CDR2 SMNVEV (reference sequence).

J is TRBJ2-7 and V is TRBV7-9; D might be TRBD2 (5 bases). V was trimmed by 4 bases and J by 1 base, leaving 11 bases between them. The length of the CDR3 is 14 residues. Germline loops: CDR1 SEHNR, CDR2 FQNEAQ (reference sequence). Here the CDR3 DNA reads TGTGCCAGCAGCTACCGGGAAAAATCCTACGAGCAGTACTTC. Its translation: CASSYREKSYEQYF.

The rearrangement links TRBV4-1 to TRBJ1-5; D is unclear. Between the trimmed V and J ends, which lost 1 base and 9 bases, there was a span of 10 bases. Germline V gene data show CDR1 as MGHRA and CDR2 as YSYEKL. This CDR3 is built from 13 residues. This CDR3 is CASSQGSGLPQHF. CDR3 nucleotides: TGCGCCAGCAGCCAAGGGTCAGGTCTGCCCCAGCATTTT.

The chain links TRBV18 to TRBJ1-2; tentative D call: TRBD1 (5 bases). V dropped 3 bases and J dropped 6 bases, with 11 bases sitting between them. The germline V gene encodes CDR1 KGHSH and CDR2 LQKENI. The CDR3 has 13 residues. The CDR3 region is CASSPALTDGYTF. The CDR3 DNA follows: TGTGCCAGCTCACCCGCCCTGACAGATGGCTACACCTTC.

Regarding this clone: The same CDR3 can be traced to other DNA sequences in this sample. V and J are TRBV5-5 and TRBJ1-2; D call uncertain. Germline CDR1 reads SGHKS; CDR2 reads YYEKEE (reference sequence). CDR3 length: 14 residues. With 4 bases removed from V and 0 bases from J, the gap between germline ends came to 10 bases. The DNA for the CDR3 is TGTGCCAGCAGCCGAGTCTATTCTAACTATGGCTACACCTTC. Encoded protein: CASSRVYSNYGYTF.

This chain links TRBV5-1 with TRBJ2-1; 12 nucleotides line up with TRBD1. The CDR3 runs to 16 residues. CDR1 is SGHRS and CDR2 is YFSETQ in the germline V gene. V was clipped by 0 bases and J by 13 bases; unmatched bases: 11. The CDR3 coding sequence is TGCGCCAGCAGCTTGGTCCGGGACAGGGGGCAACCCCAACAGTTCTTC. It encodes CASSLVRDRGQPQQFF.

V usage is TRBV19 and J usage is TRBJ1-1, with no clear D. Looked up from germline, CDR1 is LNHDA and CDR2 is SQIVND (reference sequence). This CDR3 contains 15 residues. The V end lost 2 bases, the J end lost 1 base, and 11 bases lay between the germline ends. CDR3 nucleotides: TGTGCCAGTAGTATAAATCGTCCGGGGAACACTGAAGCTTTCTTT. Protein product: CASSINRPGNTEAFF.

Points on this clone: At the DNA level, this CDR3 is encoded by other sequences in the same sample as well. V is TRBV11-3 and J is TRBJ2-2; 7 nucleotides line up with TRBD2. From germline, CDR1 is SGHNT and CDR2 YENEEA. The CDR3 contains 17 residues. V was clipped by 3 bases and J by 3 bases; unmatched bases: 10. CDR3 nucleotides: TGTGCCAGCAGCTTGGAAGCTTTTGGGGGGGACACCGGGGAGCTGTTTTTT. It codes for CASSLEAFGGDTGELFF. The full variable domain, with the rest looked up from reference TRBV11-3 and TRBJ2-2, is EAGVVQSPRYKIIEKKQPVAFWCNPISGHNTLYWYLQNLGQGPELLIRYENEEAVDDSQLPKDRFSAERLKGVDSTLKIQPAELGDSAVYLCASSLEAFGGDTGELFFGEGSRLTVL.

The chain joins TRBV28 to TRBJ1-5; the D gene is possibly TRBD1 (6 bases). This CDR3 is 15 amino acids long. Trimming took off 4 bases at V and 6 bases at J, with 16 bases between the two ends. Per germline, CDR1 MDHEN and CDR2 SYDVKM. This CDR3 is CASSSPQGPTQPQHF. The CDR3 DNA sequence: TGTGCCAGCAGTTCACCACAGGGTCCGACTCAGCCCCAGCATTTT.

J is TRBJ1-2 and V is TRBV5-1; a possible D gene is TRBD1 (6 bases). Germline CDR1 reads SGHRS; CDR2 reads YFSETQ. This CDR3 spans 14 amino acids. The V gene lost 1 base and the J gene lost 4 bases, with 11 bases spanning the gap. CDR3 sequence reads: CASSLSLQGYGYTF. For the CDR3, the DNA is TGCGCCAGCAGCTTGTCCCTACAGGGCTATGGCTACACCTTC.

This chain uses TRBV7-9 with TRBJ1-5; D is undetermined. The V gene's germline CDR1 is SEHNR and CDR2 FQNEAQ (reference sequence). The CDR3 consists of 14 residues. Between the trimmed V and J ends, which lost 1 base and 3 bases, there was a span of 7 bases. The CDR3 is CASSLGGVNQPQHF. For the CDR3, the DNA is TGTGCCAGCAGCTTAGGCGGGGTCAATCAGCCCCAGCATTTT.

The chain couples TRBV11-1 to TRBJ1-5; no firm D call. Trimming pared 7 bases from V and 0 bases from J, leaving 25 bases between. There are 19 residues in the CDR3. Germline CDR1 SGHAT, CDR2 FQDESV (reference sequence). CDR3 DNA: TGTGCCAGCACCCGGGAGGCAGTTCAGGTCAACTATAGCAATCAGCCCCAGCATTTT. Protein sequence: CASTREAVQVNYSNQPQHF.